The rows below give T cell receptor beta chains drawn from one sample of a study of T cells after somatic rescue of genetic block. Profiling relied on immunoSEQ multiplex PCR, and the TCRdb table lists in-frame clones only, not all of them. The sample carries some 70,000 clones, approximately 90% recorded once. The specimen was peripheral blood mononuclear cells (PBMCs). The receptors derive from a man between 25 and 39 years old. Each CDR3 is given with its conserved first and last residue. D genes are given only for firm matches. The size field is filled for only some rows; it gives once, few, many or a size class.

J | size | V | D | CDR3 | DNA
TRBJ2-7 | - | TRBV11-3 | TRBD2 | CASSLAGYEQYF | TGTGCCAGCAGTCTAGCGGGGTACGAGCAGTACTTC
TRBJ1-5 | - | TRBV28 | - | CASSPDLGGGGNQPQHF | TGTGCCAGCAGTCCAGACCTCGGGGGAGGGGGCAATCAGCCCCAGCATTTT
TRBJ2-1 | - | TRBV19 | - | CASSQGGYNEQFF | TGTGCCAGTAGCCAGGGGGGGTACAATGAGCAGTTCTTC
TRBJ2-5 | - | TRBV19 | TRBD2 | CASSMSKRGAGETQYF | TGTGCCAGTAGTATGTCGAAGCGGGGGGCTGGAGAGACCCAGTACTTC
TRBJ2-2 | - | TRBV7-9 | - | CASSSRRGPRELFF | TGTGCCAGCAGCTCGCGAAGGGGTCCGAGGGAGCTGTTTTTT
TRBJ2-5 | - | TRBV6-5 | - | CASSYYQGLETQYF | TGTGCCAGCAGTTACTACCAAGGTCTAGAGACCCAGTACTTC
TRBJ1-5 | - | TRBV7-2 | - | CASSLDLGNQPQHF | TGTGCCAGCAGCTTAGACCTAGGCAATCAGCCCCAGCATTTT
TRBJ2-1 | - | TRBV29-1 | - | CSVGRYEQFF | TGCAGCGTCGGACGTTACGAGCAGTTCTTC
TRBJ2-3 | - | TRBV2 | TRBD2 | CASSPDSGSRTDTQYF | TGTGCCAGCAGCCCCGATAGCGGGAGCCGCACAGATACGCAGTATTTT
TRBJ2-5 | - | TRBV5-1 | - | CASSSDRPGKGTQYF | TGCGCCAGCAGCTCGGACAGACCGGGGAAAGGGACCCAGTACTTC
TRBJ1-1 | - | TRBV27 | - | CASSLGGGRTEAFF | TGTGCCAGCAGTTTAGGTGGCGGGCGGACTGAAGCTTTCTTT
TRBJ1-2 | once | TRBV29-1 | TRBD1 | CSADTGQRHGYTF | TGCAGCGCGGACACGGGACAGCGCCATGGCTACACCTTC
TRBJ2-1 | - | TRBV6-1 | - | CASPPRGGTANEQFF | TGTGCCAGTCCGCCTAGGGGGGGGACCGCTAATGAGCAGTTCTTC
TRBJ2-7 | once | TRBV5-4 | TRBD1 | CASSLGGQPYEQYF | TGTGCCAGCAGCTTAGGGGGACAGCCCTACGAGCAGTACTTC
TRBJ1-1 | - | TRBV7-2 | - | CASSLEGRAKNTEAFF | TGTGCCAGCAGCTTAGAAGGCAGGGCTAAGAACACTGAAGCTTTCTTT
TRBJ2-7 | - | TRBV5-6 | TRBD2 | CASSHPTSVYEQYF | TGTGCCAGCAGCCATCCGACTAGCGTCTACGAGCAGTACTTC
TRBJ2-3 | - | TRBV6-5 | - | CASRQSSGPDTQYF | TGTGCCAGCAGGCAGAGTTCCGGCCCAGATACGCAGTATTTT
TRBJ1-1 | - | TRBV14 | TRBD1 | CASSRIDRVNTEAFF | TGTGCCAGCAGTCGTATTGACAGGGTGAACACTGAAGCTTTCTTT
TRBJ2-5 | - | TRBV7-7 | - | CASSLDGTAQETQYF | TGTGCTAGCAGCTTAGATGGGACTGCGCAAGAGACCCAGTACTTC
TRBJ1-5 | once | TRBV6-1 | TRBD1 | CASNRGDRNQPQHF | TGTGCCAGCAACCGTGGGGACAGGAATCAGCCCCAGCATTTT
TRBJ2-3 | - | TRBV2 | TRBD2 | CRTSGGAYTDTQYF | TGCCGAACTAGCGGGGGGGCCTACACAGATACGCAGTATTTC
TRBJ1-5 | - | TRBV19 | - | CASSYGQRGNQPQHF | TGTGCCAGTTCCTACGGACAGAGGGGCAATCAGCCCCAGCATTTT
TRBJ2-1 | - | TRBV7-9 | TRBD2 | CASSGLVSNEQFF | TGTGCCAGCAGCGGACTAGTTTCCAATGAGCAGTTCTTC
TRBJ2-3 | - | TRBV4-2 | - | CASSQDRAPGPADTQYF | TGTGCCAGCAGCCAAGATCGGGCTCCGGGGCCGGCAGATACGCAGTATTTT
TRBJ2-2 | - | TRBV7-2 | - | CASSLGHRDTGELFF | TGTGCCAGCAGCTTAGGCCATAGGGACACCGGGGAGCTGTTTTTT
TRBJ2-3 | - | TRBV18 | - | CASSHPQSTDTQYF | TGTGCCAGCTCACACCCACAGAGCACAGATACGCAGTATTTT
TRBJ2-7 | - | TRBV28 | - | CASSLFTGSYEQYF | TGTGCCAGCAGTTTATTTACGGGGTCGTACGAGCAGTACTTC
TRBJ1-2 | - | TRBV12-5 | - | CASGLAGGTNYGYTF | TGTGCTAGTGGTTTGGCTGGTGGGACTAACTATGGCTACACCTTC
TRBJ2-1 | - | TRBV11-2 | TRBD2 | CASSLVDLAGGNEQFF | TGTGCCAGCAGCTTAGTAGATCTAGCGGGAGGCAATGAGCAGTTCTTC
TRBJ2-2 | - | TRBV11-3 | - | CASSPHTGELFF | TGTGCCAGCAGCCCCCATACCGGGGAGCTGTTTTTT
TRBJ2-7 | - | TRBV27 | TRBD1 | CASIRDRFYEQYF | TGTGCCAGCATCCGGGACAGGTTCTACGAGCAGTACTTC
TRBJ2-3 | - | TRBV6-6 | TRBD2 | CASSYSIRGGEYF | TGTGCCAGCAGTTACTCAATTCGGGGGGGGGAGTATTTT
TRBJ2-7 | - | TRBV11-3 | - | CASSSGAGGTPDFYEQYF | TGTGCCAGCAGCTCCGGGGCTGGCGGGACCCCTGATTTTTACGAGCAGTACTTC